This TCR beta chain was identified in a study of blood T cell repertoires in COVID-19. In this sample, this clone turned up a few times. Sequenced by immunoSEQ multiplex PCR; TCRdb stores in-frame clones only, minus some. The sample lists 87,000 or so clones; 80% to 90% were seen once. The TCR comes from a human donor with acute or convalescent COVID-19. The donor label of this sample is uncertain. The sample was peripheral blood.

The CDR3 loop is CASSGRSGGPANTGELFF. The CDR3 nucleotides read TGTGCCAGCAGCGGACGTAGCGGGGGCCCTGCGAACACCGGGGAGCTGTTTTTT. The V and J genes are TRBV3-1 (or the pseudogene TRBV3-2) and TRBJ2-2, with 9 positions matching TRBD2. This CDR3 is built from 18 residues. The trim removed 5 bases at V and 0 bases at J, leaving 10 bases unmatched. Germline V lookup: CDR1 LGHDT, CDR2 YNNKEL (reference sequence).